This TCR beta chain came from a study of tumor-infiltrating lymphocytes in primary liver carcinoma. Turning to the study itself: Those enrolled were patients of both sexes, who were aged 30 to 69 years.

Priming with a constant-region primer yielded TCR beta cDNA from about 500 ng total RNA. Construction of TCR beta libraries relied on three successive nested multiplex PCR rounds employing slightly modified ARM-PCR. Two initial PCR rounds of ten to eleven cycles each paired TRBV1-TRBV30 forward primers with a C-beta reverse primer. TCRdb independently ran MiXCR on the multiplex PCR reads; one entry per CDR3 protein. The top ten clones hold roughly 40% of a sample with roughly 70,000 distinct CDR3 sequences, over 60% of them seen once. For each extraction, RNA and DNA were obtained together from about 20-30 mg of unsorted bulk tissue. CDR1 SGHKS and CDR2 YYEKEE come from the germline V gene (reference sequence). V lost 3 bases to trimming and J lost 0 bases; unmatched junction nucleotides: 3. The CDR3 consists of 15 residues.

The TCR comes from a man between 40 and 49 years old with primary liver carcinoma and hepatitis B virus infection. The chain uses TRBV5-5 and TRBJ2-5; TRBD2 matches 9 bases. The material sequenced was liver tumor tissue from sampling region 4. Stated subset: tumor region T4, right-lateral pole. CDR3 in amino acids: CASSSVAGDQETQYF. CDR3 in DNA: TGTGCCAGCAGCTCAGTAGCGGGAGACCAAGAGACCCAGTACTTC.